A single sample gave rise to the 9 T cell receptor beta chains below, sequenced in a study of beta chain features in type 1 diabetes (dated by TCRdb to 2017 to 2018). The library came from the immunoSEQ multiplex PCR assay. All of the isolated RNA was reverse transcribed with the High Capacity cDNA Reverse Transcription Kit, so expressed TCRB transcripts were sequenced. TCRdb's version of the immuneACCESS table is confined to in-frame rearrangements and falls short of the full clone set. An unresolved V gene accounts for under half of the shortfall where checked; the remainder is of unknown origin. The sample table lists 10,000 to 15,000 clones, 40% to 55% of them with a count of one. Of the sample, about 0.91% falls within the top ten clones. Material: stem cell memory CD4+ T cells from blood. This sample's cell subset or site label indicates: stem cell-like memory CD4+ T cells. The receptors here all came from a man between 18 and 29 years old in good health.

The chain joins TRBV5-1 to TRBJ1-5; D possibly corresponds to TRBD1 (5 bases). The CDR3 runs to 14 residues. Trimming cost V 1 base and J 3 bases, with 8 bases left between them. From germline, CDR1 is SGHRS and CDR2 YFSETQ. Written as DNA, the CDR3 is TGCGCCAGCAGCTTGAAGGACAACAATCAGCCCCAGCATTTT. Its translation: CASSLKDNNQPQHF.

The chain couples TRBV27 to TRBJ2-5, with 8 bases identical to TRBD1. Trimming took 6 bases from V and 7 from J; bases not matched to a gene: 13. The CDR3 extends over 15 amino acids. Germline CDR1 is MNHEY and CDR2 is SMNVEV (reference sequence). The CDR3 nucleotides read TGTGCCAGCAGACCAACCGGACAGGGAGCGGGGACCCAGTACTTC. This gives the protein CASRPTGQGAGTQYF.

As DNA, the CDR3 is TGTGCCAGCAGCTCGACTTCTCGAGAGACCCAGTACTTC. Translated: CASSSTSRETQYF. V is TRBV6-6 and J is TRBJ2-5; D remains unclear. Trimming left V 6 bases short and J 4 bases short, with 12 bases between. CDR1 and CDR2 (germline): MNHNY, SVGAGI (reference sequence). The CDR3 has 13 amino acids.

This clone was seen just once. The genes are TRBV19 and TRBJ2-2; TRBD2 aligns across 8 bases. Germline V gene data show CDR1 as LNHDA and CDR2 as SQIVND (reference sequence). CDR3 length: 15 residues. After removal of 3 bases from V and 5 bases from J, the junction contained 5 bases not matched to a gene. CDR3 nucleotide sequence: TGTGCCAGTAGTATCCAGCGGGGGAAGACCGGGGAGCTGTTTTTT. It encodes CASSIQRGKTGELFF.

The chain employs TRBV25-1 and TRBJ1-3; D is perhaps TRBD1 (6 bases). This CDR3 contains 18 residues. Trimming removed 3 bases from V and 1 base from J, with 19 bases in between. Germline V gene lookup returns CDR1 MGHDK and CDR2 SYGVNS. CDR3 in DNA: TGTGCCAGCAGTGAGGGGGTTTGGGGGCTTAGGTCTGGAAACACCATATATTTT. Translated, it gives CASSEGVWGLRSGNTIYF.

J is TRBJ2-7 and V is TRBV9, with D tentatively TRBD1 (5 bases). The V gene's germline CDR1 is SGDLS and CDR2 YYNGEE. This CDR3 is 13 amino acids long. Trimming left V 5 bases short and J 2 bases short, with 11 bases between. The CDR3 here is CASSRGQTYEQYF. Written as DNA, the CDR3 is TGTGCCAGCAGTAGGGGTCAAACCTACGAGCAGTACTTC.

CDR3 nucleotide sequence: TGTGCCAGCAGCCGCCGGGACAGGGGATATTACAATGAGCAGTTCTTC. It translates to CASSRRDRGYYNEQFF. The chain carries TRBV7-9 and TRBJ2-1; 10 bases agree with TRBD1. Trimming removed 5 bases from V and 4 bases from J; junction bases left unmatched: 8. The CDR3 extends over 16 amino acids. CDR1 and CDR2 from the germline V gene are SEHNR and FQNEAQ (reference sequence).

V gene TRBV7-3 combines with J gene TRBJ2-7; 7 nucleotides line up with TRBD1. The CDR3 has 14 residues. V was clipped by 3 bases and J by 2 bases; unmatched bases: 4. In germline, CDR1 is SGHTA, CDR2 FQGTGA. The CDR3 loop is CASSLTGIPYEQYF. As DNA, the CDR3 is TGTGCCAGCAGCTTGACAGGGATCCCCTACGAGCAGTACTTC. Full variable domain (missing parts from reference TRBV7-3 and TRBJ2-7): GAGVSQTPSNKVTEKGKYVELRCDPISGHTALYWYRQSLGQGPEFLIYFQGTGAADDSGLPNDRFFAVRPEGSVSTLKIQRTERGDSAVYLCASSLTGIPYEQYFGPGTRLTVT.

This clone was picked up a small number of times. V and J are TRBV30 and TRBJ1-2; D gene unclear. This CDR3 comprises 14 residues. Germline values: CDR1 GTSNPN, CDR2 SVGIG (reference sequence). The V gene lost 3 bases and the J gene lost 8 bases, with 19 bases spanning the gap. The CDR3 here is CAWRPVGGTGGYTF. The CDR3 nucleotides are TGTGCCTGGAGACCCGTCGGAGGAACGGGGGGCTACACCTTC. Supplemented by reference TRBV30 and TRBJ1-2, the full variable domain reads SQTIHQWPATLVQPVGSPLSLECTVEGTSNPNLYWYRQAAGRGLQLLFYSVGIGQISSEVPQNLSASRPQDRQFILSSKKLLLSDSGFYLCAWRPVGGTGGYTFGSGTRLTVV.